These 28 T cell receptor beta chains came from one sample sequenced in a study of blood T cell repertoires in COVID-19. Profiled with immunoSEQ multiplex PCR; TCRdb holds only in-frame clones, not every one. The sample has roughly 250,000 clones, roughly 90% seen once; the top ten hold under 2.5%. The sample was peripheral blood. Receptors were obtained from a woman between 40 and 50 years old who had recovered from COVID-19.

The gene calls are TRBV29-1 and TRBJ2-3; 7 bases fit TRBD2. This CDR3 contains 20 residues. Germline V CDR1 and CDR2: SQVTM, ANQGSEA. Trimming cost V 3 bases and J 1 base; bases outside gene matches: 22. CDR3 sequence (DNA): TGCAGCGTTGATTTTGTAGGTTTCGAAAGCGGGAAGGAGGGCACAGATACGCAGTATTTT. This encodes CSVDFVGFESGKEGTDTQYF.

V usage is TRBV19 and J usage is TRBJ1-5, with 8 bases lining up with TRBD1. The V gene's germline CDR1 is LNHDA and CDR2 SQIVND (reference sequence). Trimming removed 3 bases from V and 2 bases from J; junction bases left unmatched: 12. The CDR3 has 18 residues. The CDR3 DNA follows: TGTGCCAGTAGTATGGAGTCAGGGGGCGATGGTGGCAATCAGCCCCAGCATTTT. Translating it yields CASSMESGGDGGNQPQHF.

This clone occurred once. The CDR3 here is CASTGLAGSTGELFF. The CDR3 DNA reads as TGTGCCAGCACAGGACTAGCGGGGAGTACCGGGGAGCTGTTTTTT. The chain joins TRBV2 to TRBJ2-2, with TRBD2 matching 12 bases. This CDR3 is built from 15 residues. CDR1 and CDR2 from the germline V gene are SNHLY and FYNNEI. Trimming removed 7 bases from V and 5 bases from J; junction bases left unmatched: 5.

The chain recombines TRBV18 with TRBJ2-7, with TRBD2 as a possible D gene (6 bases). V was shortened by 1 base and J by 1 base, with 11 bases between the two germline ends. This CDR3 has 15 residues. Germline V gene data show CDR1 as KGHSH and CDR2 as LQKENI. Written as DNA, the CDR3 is TGTGCCAGCTCACCACTGGGACTGGATTCCTACGAGCAGTACTTC. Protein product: CASSPLGLDSYEQYF.

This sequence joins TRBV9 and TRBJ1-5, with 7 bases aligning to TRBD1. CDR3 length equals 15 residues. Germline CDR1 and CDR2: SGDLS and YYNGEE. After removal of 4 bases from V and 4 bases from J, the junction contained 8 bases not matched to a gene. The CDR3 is CASSPRDSLNQPQHF. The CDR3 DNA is TGTGCCAGCAGCCCCCGGGACAGCCTGAATCAGCCCCAGCATTTT.

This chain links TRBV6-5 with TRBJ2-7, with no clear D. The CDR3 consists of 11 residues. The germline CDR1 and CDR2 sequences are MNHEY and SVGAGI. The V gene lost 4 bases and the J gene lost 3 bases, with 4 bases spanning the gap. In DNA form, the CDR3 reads TGTGCCAGCAGTTCCCTCTACGAGCAGTACTTC. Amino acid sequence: CASSSLYEQYF.

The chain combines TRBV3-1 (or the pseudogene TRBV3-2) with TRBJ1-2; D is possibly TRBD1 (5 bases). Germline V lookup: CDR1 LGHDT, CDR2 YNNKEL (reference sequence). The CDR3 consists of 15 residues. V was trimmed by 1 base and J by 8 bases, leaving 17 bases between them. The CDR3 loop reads CASSQGGTPSRGYTF. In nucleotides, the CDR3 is TGTGCCAGCAGCCAAGGGGGCACTCCCTCGCGGGGCTACACCTTC.

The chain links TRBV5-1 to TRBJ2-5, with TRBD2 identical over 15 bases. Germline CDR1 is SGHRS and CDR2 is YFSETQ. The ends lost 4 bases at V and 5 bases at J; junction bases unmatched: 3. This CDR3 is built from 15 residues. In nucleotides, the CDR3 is TGCGCCAGCAGCGCCGGACTAGCGGGAGGGGAGACCCAGTACTTC. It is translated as CASSAGLAGGETQYF.

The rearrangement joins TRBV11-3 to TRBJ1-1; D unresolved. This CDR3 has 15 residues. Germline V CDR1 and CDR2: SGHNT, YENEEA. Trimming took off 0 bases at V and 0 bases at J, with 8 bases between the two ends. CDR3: CASSLDSSLNTEAFF. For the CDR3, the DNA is TGTGCCAGCAGCTTAGATAGTAGCTTGAACACTGAAGCTTTCTTT.

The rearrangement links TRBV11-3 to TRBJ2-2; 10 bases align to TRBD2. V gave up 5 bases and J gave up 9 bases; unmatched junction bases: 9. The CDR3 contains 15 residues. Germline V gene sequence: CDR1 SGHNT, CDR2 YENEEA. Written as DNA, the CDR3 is TGTGCCAGCAGCCAAGGGTCTAGCGGGAGACGGGAGCTGTTTTTT. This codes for CASSQGSSGRRELFF.

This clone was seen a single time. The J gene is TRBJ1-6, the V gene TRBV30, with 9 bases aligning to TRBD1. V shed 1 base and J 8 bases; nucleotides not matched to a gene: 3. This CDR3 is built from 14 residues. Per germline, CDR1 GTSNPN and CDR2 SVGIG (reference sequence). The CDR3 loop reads CAWSGTGVYSPLHF. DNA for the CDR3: TGTGCCTGGAGTGGGACAGGGGTTTATTCACCCCTCCACTTT.

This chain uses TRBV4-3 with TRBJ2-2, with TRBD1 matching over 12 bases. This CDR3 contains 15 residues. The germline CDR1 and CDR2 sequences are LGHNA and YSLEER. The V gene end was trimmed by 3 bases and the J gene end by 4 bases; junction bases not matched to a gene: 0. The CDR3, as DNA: TGCGCCAGCAGCCAGGGACAGGGGGCCACCGGGGAGCTGTTTTTT. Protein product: CASSQGQGATGELFF.

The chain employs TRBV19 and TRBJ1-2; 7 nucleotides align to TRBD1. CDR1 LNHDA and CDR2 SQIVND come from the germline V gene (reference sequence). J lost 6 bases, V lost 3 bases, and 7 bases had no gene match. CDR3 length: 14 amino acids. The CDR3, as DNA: TGTGCCAGTAGTATCGGGCCAGGGGGACATGGCTACACCTTC. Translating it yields CASSIGPGGHGYTF.

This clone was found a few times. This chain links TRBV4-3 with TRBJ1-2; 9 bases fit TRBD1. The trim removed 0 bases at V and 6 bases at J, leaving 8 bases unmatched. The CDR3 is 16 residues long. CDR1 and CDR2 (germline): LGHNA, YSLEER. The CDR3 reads CASSQDRQGVWDGYTF. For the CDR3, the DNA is TGCGCCAGCAGCCAAGATAGACAGGGGGTGTGGGATGGCTACACCTTC.

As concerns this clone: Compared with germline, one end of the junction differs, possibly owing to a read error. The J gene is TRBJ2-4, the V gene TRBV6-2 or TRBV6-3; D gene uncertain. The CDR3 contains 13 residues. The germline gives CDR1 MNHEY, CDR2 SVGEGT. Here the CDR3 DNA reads TGTGCCAGCAGTTCTCAGTCTCCCCCTCCTTCGAACTTC. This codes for CASSSQSPPPSNF.

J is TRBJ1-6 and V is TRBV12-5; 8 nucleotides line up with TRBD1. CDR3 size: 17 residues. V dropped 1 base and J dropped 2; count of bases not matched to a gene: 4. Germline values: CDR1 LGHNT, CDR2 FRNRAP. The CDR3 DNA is TGTGCTAGTGGTTTGGGGACAGGGAAACCCTATAATTCACCCCTCCACTTT. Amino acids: CASGLGTGKPYNSPLHF.

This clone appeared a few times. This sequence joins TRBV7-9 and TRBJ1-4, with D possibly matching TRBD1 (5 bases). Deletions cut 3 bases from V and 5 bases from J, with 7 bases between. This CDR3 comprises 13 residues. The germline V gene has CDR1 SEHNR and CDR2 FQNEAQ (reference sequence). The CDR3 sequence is CASSLTVNEKLFF. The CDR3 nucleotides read TGTGCCAGCAGCTTGACAGTCAATGAAAAACTGTTTTTT. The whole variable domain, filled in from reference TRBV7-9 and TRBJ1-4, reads DTGVSQNPRHKITKRGQNVTFRCDPISEHNRLYWYRQTLGQGPEFLTYFQNEAQLEKSRLLSDRFSAERPKGSFSTLEIQRTEQGDSAMYLCASSLTVNEKLFFGSGTQLSVL.

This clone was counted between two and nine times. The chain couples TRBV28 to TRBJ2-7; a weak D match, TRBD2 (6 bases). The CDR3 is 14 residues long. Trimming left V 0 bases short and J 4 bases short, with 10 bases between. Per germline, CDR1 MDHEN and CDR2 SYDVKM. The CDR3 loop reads CASSLWRGGYEQYF. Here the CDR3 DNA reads TGTGCCAGCAGTTTATGGAGGGGAGGATACGAGCAGTACTTC.

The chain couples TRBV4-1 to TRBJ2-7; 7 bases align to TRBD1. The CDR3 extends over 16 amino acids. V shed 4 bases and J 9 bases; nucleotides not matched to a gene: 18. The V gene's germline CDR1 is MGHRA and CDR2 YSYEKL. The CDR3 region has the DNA TGCGCCAGCAGCCCGTACCGGGACAGAGCCCAGGATGGGCAGTACTTC. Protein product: CASSPYRDRAQDGQYF.

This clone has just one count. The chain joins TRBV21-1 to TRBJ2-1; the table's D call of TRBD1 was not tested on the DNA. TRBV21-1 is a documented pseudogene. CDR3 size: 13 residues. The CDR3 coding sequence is TGTGCCAGCCGGGGACAAATATACAATGAGCAGTTCTTC. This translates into CASRGQIYNEQFF.

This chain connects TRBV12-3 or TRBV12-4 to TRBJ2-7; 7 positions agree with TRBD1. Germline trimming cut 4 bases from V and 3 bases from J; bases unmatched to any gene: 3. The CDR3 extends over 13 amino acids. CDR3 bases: TGTGCCAGCAGTTCGAACAGGGGCTACGAGCAGTACTTC. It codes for CASSSNRGYEQYF.

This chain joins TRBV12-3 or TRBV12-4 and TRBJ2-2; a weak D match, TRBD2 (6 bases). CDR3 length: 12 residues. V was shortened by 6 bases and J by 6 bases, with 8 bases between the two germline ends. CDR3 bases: TGTGCCAGCAGGGAGGGGTCCGGGGAGCTGTTTTTT. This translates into CASREGSGELFF.

CDR3 DNA: TGTGCCAGCAGCTTAGAAAGGGGTGCCCATCAGCCCCAGCATTTT. Protein product: CASSLERGAHQPQHF. J is TRBJ1-5 and V is TRBV7-2; weak D call: TRBD1 (5 bases). Per germline, CDR1 SGHTA and CDR2 FQGNSA. This CDR3 is built from 15 residues. Trimming removed 1 base from V and 5 bases from J, with 12 bases in between.

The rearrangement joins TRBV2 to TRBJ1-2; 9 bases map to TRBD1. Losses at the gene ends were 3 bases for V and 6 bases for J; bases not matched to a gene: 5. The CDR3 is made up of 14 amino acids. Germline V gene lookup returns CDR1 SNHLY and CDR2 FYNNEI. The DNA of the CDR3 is TGTGCCAGCAGTGAGGTAGACAGGGGGGATGGCTACACCTTC. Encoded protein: CASSEVDRGDGYTF.

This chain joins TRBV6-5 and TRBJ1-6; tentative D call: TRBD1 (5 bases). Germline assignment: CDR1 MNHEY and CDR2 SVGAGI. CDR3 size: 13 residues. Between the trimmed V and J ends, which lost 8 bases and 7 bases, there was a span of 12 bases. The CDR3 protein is CASVGQGNSPLHF. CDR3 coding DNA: TGTGCCAGCGTAGGGCAGGGCAATTCACCCCTCCACTTT.

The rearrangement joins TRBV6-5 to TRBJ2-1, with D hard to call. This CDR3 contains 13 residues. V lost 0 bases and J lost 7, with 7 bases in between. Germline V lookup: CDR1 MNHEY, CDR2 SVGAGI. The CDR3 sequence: CASSYSLVNEQFF. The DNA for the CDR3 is TGTGCCAGCAGTTACTCTCTAGTGAATGAGCAGTTCTTC.

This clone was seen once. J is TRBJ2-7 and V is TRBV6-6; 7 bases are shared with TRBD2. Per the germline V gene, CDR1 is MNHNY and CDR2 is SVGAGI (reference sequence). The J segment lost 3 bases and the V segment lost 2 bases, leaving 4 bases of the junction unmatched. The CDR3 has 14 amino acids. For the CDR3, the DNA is TGTGCCAGCAGTTACGGGCGGGGGAGCTACGAGCAGTACTTC. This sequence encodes CASSYGRGSYEQYF.

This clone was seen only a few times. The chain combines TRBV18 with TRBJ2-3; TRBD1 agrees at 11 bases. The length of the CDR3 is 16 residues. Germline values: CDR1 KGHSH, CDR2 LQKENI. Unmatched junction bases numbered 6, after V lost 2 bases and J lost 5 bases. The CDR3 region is CASSPKDRGRGDTQYF. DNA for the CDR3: TGTGCCAGCTCACCAAAGGACAGGGGGCGCGGAGATACGCAGTATTTT.